The 29 T cell receptor beta chains given below trace back to one sample, sequenced in a study of blood T cell repertoires in COVID-19. Generated by immunoSEQ multiplex PCR, the TCRdb table keeps only in-frame clones and is missing some. The data show 200,000 to 300,000 clones, about 89% seen once. Sequenced input: peripheral blood. All receptors derive from a woman aged 60-75 years who had recovered from COVID-19.

This clone has only a few counts. The CDR3 loop is CAISERGTGGGYTF. CDR3 bases: TGTGCCATCAGTGAAAGGGGGACCGGTGGTGGCTACACCTTC. The V and J genes are TRBV10-3 and TRBJ1-2, with D perhaps TRBD1 (6 bases). The length of the CDR3 is 14 residues. V was pared by 3 bases and J by 7 bases, with 15 bases between. The germline CDR1 and CDR2 sequences are ENHRY and SYGVKD.

The chain couples TRBV3-1 (or the pseudogene TRBV3-2) to TRBJ2-3, with 8 bases lining up with TRBD1. The germline CDR1 and CDR2 sequences are LGHDT and YNNKEL (reference sequence). The CDR3 runs to 17 residues. V dropped 2 bases and J dropped 2; count of bases not matched to a gene: 9. CDR3 residues: CASSQSTRTGNTDTQYF. In DNA form, the CDR3 reads TGTGCCAGCAGCCAATCTACCCGGACAGGGAACACAGATACGCAGTATTTT.

The chain couples TRBV19 to TRBJ1-2; 9 bases map to TRBD1. The CDR3 is 12 residues long. V was pared by 6 bases and J by 8 bases, with 4 bases of the junction left unmatched. Germline V gene sequence: CDR1 LNHDA, CDR2 SQIVND (reference sequence). In nucleotides, the CDR3 is TGTGCCAGTAGGGGACAGGGTAGAGGCTACACCTTC. It is translated as CASRGQGRGYTF.

The gene calls are TRBV5-4 and TRBJ2-7; weak D call: TRBD2 (7 bases). Deletions cut 3 bases from V and 2 bases from J, with 12 bases between. CDR3 length: 14 amino acids. Germline V gene data show CDR1 as SGHNT and CDR2 as YYREEE (reference sequence). This chain's CDR3 is CASSWGGRAYEQYF. In nucleotides, the CDR3 is TGTGCCAGCAGCTGGGGGGGCCGAGCCTACGAGCAGTACTTC.

In its sample, this clone was seen a few times. The J gene is TRBJ1-6, the V gene TRBV5-1; 8 nucleotides match TRBD1. CDR1 is SGHRS, CDR2 YFSETQ, per germline. Trimming at V came to 2 bases and at J to 10 bases, leaving 8 bases not matched to a gene. The length of the CDR3 is 15 residues. CDR3 sequence: CASSLLDRVSSPLHF. CDR3 DNA: TGCGCCAGCAGCTTATTGGACAGGGTATCCTCACCCCTCCACTTT.

This rearrangement joins TRBV19 to TRBJ1-2; no clear D gene. Germline lookup yields CDR1 LNHDA and CDR2 SQIVND (reference sequence). CDR3 length: 15 amino acids. V lost 3 bases and J lost 4, with 15 bases in between. The CDR3 spells CASSIRRAGSYGYTF. CDR3 bases: TGTGCCAGTAGTATCCGGCGGGCCGGATCCTATGGCTACACCTTC. Drawing the rest from reference TRBV19 and TRBJ1-2, the complete variable domain is DGGITQSPKYLFRKEGQNVTLSCEQNLNHDAMYWYRQDPGQGLRLIYYSQIVNDFQKGDIAEGYSVSREKKESFPLTVTSAQKNPTAFYLCASSIRRAGSYGYTFGSGTRLTVV.

This clone appeared once. The rearrangement joins TRBV7-9 to TRBJ2-3, with 11 bases aligning to TRBD1. This CDR3 has 17 residues. The V and J ends lost 1 base and 4 bases, in that order; junction bases with no gene match: 7. Germline assignment: CDR1 SEHNR and CDR2 FQNEAQ (reference sequence). CDR3: CASSLGGTGGVADTQYF. CDR3 sequence (DNA): TGTGCCAGCAGCTTAGGAGGGACAGGGGGAGTCGCAGATACGCAGTATTTT. The full variable domain, in which reference TRBV7-9 and TRBJ2-3 provide the parts outside the CDR3, is DTGVSQNPRHKITKRGQNVTFRCDPISEHNRLYWYRQTLGQGPEFLTYFQNEAQLEKSRLLSDRFSAERPKGSFSTLEIQRTEQGDSAMYLCASSLGGTGGVADTQYFGPGTRLTVL.

This chain connects TRBV7-9 to TRBJ2-5; D is undetermined. The CDR3 is made up of 13 amino acids. V lost 4 bases, J lost 1 base, and 7 bases lay in between. Per germline, CDR1 SEHNR and CDR2 FQNEAQ (reference sequence). DNA of the CDR3: TGTGCCAGCAGCTGGGCAGCCCAAGAGACCCAGTACTTC. Its translation is CASSWAAQETQYF.

The V call is TRBV19, the J call TRBJ2-7; D possibly corresponds to TRBD2 (6 bases). Trimming left V 5 bases short and J 0 bases short, with 11 bases between. The CDR3 runs 14 residues. Germline-derived CDR1 and CDR2 are LNHDA and SQIVND (reference sequence). Written as DNA, the CDR3 is TGTGCCAGTAGTTTTGCCGGGGGCTCCTACGAGCAGTACTTC. Translation: CASSFAGGSYEQYF.

The chain carries TRBV5-1 and TRBJ2-1; 9 bases fit TRBD2. Germline V gives CDR1 SGHRS, CDR2 YFSETQ. The CDR3 covers 16 residues. Trimming took 5 bases from V and 4 from J; bases not matched to a gene: 10. The CDR3 spells CASSTSGSDHYNEQFF. The CDR3 DNA sequence: TGCGCCAGCAGTACTAGCGGGTCGGACCATTACAATGAGCAGTTCTTC.

This clone turned up a few times. The V call is TRBV14, the J call TRBJ2-2, with a weak D call TRBD2 (5 bases). Per the germline V gene, CDR1 is SGHDN and CDR2 is FVKESK. The CDR3 has 13 residues. V was shortened by 4 bases and J by 7 bases, with 10 bases between the two germline ends. The CDR3 nucleotides are TGTGCCAGCAGCCCAGCGGATTACGGGGAGCTGTTTTTT. Translation: CASSPADYGELFF.

V and J are TRBV7-2 and TRBJ1-1; 9 positions agree with TRBD1. The trim removed 9 bases at V and 4 bases at J, leaving 9 bases unmatched. The CDR3 is made up of 14 amino acids. The germline CDR1 and CDR2 sequences are SGHTA and FQGNSA. This CDR3 is CASTNRGRGTEAFF. The CDR3 nucleotides read TGTGCCAGTACTAACAGGGGGCGGGGCACTGAAGCTTTCTTT.

The rearrangement uses TRBV4-2 and TRBJ1-5, with no clear D. CDR3 length equals 14 residues. The germline CDR1 and CDR2 sequences are LGHNA and YNFKEQ. V dropped 2 bases and J dropped 8 bases, with 13 bases sitting between them. The CDR3 spells CASSQRSEEEPQHF. CDR3 nucleotide sequence: TGTGCCAGCAGCCAACGCTCGGAGGAGGAGCCCCAGCATTTT.

The rearrangement joins TRBV2 to TRBJ1-3; a weak D match, TRBD1 (5 bases). The length of the CDR3 is 13 residues. The V gene lost 10 bases and the J gene lost 2 bases, with 12 bases spanning the gap. Germline lookup yields CDR1 SNHLY and CDR2 FYNNEI. CDR3 residues: CANKRQTGNTIYF. The CDR3 nucleotides are TGTGCCAACAAAAGACAGACTGGAAACACCATATATTTT.

The chain joins TRBV7-3 to TRBJ2-1; possibly TRBD1 for D (5 bases). The V gene's germline CDR1 is SGHTA and CDR2 FQGTGA. Trimming pared 1 base from V and 4 bases from J, leaving 8 bases between. This CDR3 contains 14 residues. CDR3 DNA: TGTGCCAGCAGCTTAATGACAGATTACAATGAGCAGTTCTTC. Protein sequence: CASSLMTDYNEQFF.

V is TRBV6-5 and J is TRBJ1-3; weak D call: TRBD1 (5 bases). The V end lost 4 bases, the J end lost 4 bases, and 14 bases lay between the germline ends. Germline lookup yields CDR1 MNHEY and CDR2 SVGAGI. The CDR3 sequence is 15 residues long. Here the CDR3 reads CASSLDPRAGNTIYF. In nucleotides, the CDR3 is TGTGCCAGCAGTTTGGATCCCAGGGCGGGAAACACCATATATTTT.

This chain links TRBV12-3 or TRBV12-4 with TRBJ1-1; D not resolved. With 6 bases removed from V and 5 bases from J, the gap between germline ends came to 13 bases. CDR3 length equals 13 residues. CDR3 bases: TGTGCCAGCAGCTTCACCTCGGTGACTGAAGCTTTCTTT. As protein: CASSFTSVTEAFF.

The chain has TRBV5-1 and TRBJ2-5, with 7 positions matching TRBD1. Germline V gene data show CDR1 as SGHRS and CDR2 as YFSETQ. This CDR3 has 15 residues. V was pared by 1 base and J by 3 bases, with 6 bases of the junction left unmatched. CDR3 in amino acids: CASSLWGQSEETQYF. CDR3 nucleotides: TGCGCCAGCAGCTTGTGGGGACAGAGCGAAGAGACCCAGTACTTC.

The chain uses TRBV18 and TRBJ1-2, with D perhaps matching TRBD1 (5 bases). The CDR3 covers 16 residues. Germline assignment: CDR1 KGHSH and CDR2 LQKENI. The V end lost 3 bases, the J end lost 7 bases, and 21 bases lay between the germline ends. The CDR3 region has the DNA TGTGCCAGCTCACCTAACCGCGAGGCGGGGGTAGGTGGCTACACCTTC. Its protein is CASSPNREAGVGGYTF.

J is TRBJ1-3 and V is TRBV4-3; D is perhaps TRBD1 (6 bases). The V and J ends lost 0 bases and 2 bases respectively, with 17 bases between them. This CDR3 contains 18 residues. Germline V CDR1 and CDR2: LGHNA, YSLEER. CDR3 sequence reads: CASSQDEVGAVAGNTIYF. CDR3 DNA: TGCGCCAGCAGCCAAGATGAAGTGGGGGCAGTGGCTGGAAACACCATATATTTT.

The rearrangement uses TRBV7-3 and TRBJ2-5; perhaps TRBD1 as D (6 bases). The V and J ends lost 5 bases and 5 bases respectively, with 18 bases between them. This CDR3 spans 15 amino acids. Germline values: CDR1 SGHTA, CDR2 FQGTGA. CDR3 nucleotide sequence: TGTGCCAGCAGCCCCACCGGACAGACGGGGGAGACCCAGTACTTC. It encodes CASSPTGQTGETQYF. The variable domain in full, with the rest retrieved from reference TRBV7-3 and TRBJ2-5, is GAGVSQTPSNKVTEKGKYVELRCDPISGHTALYWYRQSLGQGPEFLIYFQGTGAADDSGLPNDRFFAVRPEGSVSTLKIQRTERGDSAVYLCASSPTGQTGETQYFGPGTRLLVL.

This clone came up once. The CDR3 sequence: CASSHPNSGGDEQFF. CDR3 DNA sequence: TGTGCCAGCAGTCATCCAAATAGCGGGGGCGATGAGCAGTTCTTC. This chain links TRBV28 with TRBJ2-1; TRBD2 matches 9 bases. CDR3 length equals 15 residues. Germline CDR1 is MDHEN and CDR2 is SYDVKM. Unmatched junction bases numbered 10, after V lost 5 bases and J lost 8 bases.

The rearrangement uses TRBV19 and TRBJ2-3, with TRBD1 as a possible D gene (6 bases). Trimming left V 1 base short and J 2 bases short, with 10 bases between. The CDR3 spans 15 residues. CDR1 is LNHDA, CDR2 SQIVND, per germline (reference sequence). The CDR3 reads CASSIGGQITDTQYF. The CDR3 DNA reads as TGTGCCAGTAGTATAGGTGGACAGATCACAGATACGCAGTATTTT.

The sample holds one count of this clone. The chain uses TRBV6-5 and TRBJ2-5; 7 bases fit TRBD2. Germline CDR1 reads MNHEY; CDR2 reads SVGAGI. With V trimmed by 6 bases and J by 7 bases, 8 bases remained unmatched. This CDR3 comprises 13 residues. CDR3 bases: TGTGCCAGCAGCGTGGGGACGGGAGGGACCCAGTACTTC. Translated: CASSVGTGGTQYF.

The sample holds one count of this clone. The rearrangement links TRBV5-5 to TRBJ1-1, with 8 bases fitting TRBD1. The germline V gene has CDR1 SGHKS and CDR2 YYEKEE (reference sequence). Germline trimming cut 4 bases from V and 1 base from J; bases unmatched to any gene: 3. This CDR3 is built from 14 residues. The CDR3 here is CASSTGGGNTEAFF. DNA of the CDR3: TGTGCCAGCAGCACAGGGGGAGGGAACACTGAAGCTTTCTTT.

In this sample, this clone turned up many times. This sequence joins TRBV27 and TRBJ2-5; 12 nucleotides match TRBD2. This CDR3 contains 22 residues. After removal of 2 bases from V and 2 bases from J, the junction contained 21 bases not matched to a gene. Looked up from germline, CDR1 is MNHEY and CDR2 is SMNVEV (reference sequence). CDR3 region: CASSLTPPIPGLAGSPQETQYF. The CDR3 DNA sequence: TGTGCCAGCAGTTTAACGCCGCCAATCCCGGGACTAGCGGGCTCCCCACAAGAGACCCAGTACTTC.

This rearrangement joins TRBV11-3 to TRBJ2-2; 15 bases are shared with TRBD2. V shed 10 bases, J shed 5 bases, and the junction held 2 bases outside the gene matches. This CDR3 has 14 residues. The germline V gene has CDR1 SGHNT and CDR2 YENEEA. The chain's CDR3 is CATGLAGGTGELFF. The CDR3 DNA sequence: TGTGCCACCGGACTAGCGGGGGGGACCGGGGAGCTGTTTTTT.

V and J are TRBV5-8 and TRBJ1-1, with a possible D match to TRBD1 (5 bases). V was clipped by 3 bases and J by 3 bases, with 9 bases between them. The germline V gene encodes CDR1 SGHTS and CDR2 YDEGEE. This CDR3 has 13 residues. The CDR3 loop reads CASSWGGDTEAFF. The DNA of the CDR3 is TGTGCCAGCAGCTGGGGGGGAGACACTGAAGCTTTCTTT.

The rearrangement joins TRBV5-4 to TRBJ2-3; D may be TRBD1 (6 bases). The germline CDR1 and CDR2 sequences are SGHNT and YYREEE (reference sequence). V gave up 0 bases and J gave up 4 bases, with 9 bases separating them. The CDR3 consists of 14 residues. The CDR3 DNA reads TGTGCCAGCAGCTTGGAACAGGGATCAGATACGCAGTATTTT. Translating it yields CASSLEQGSDTQYF.